This TCR beta chain was observed in a study of blood T cell repertoires in COVID-19. Study background: Sources were T cells, B-cell-depleted T cells, or PBMCs; the material itself was cDNA or gDNA.

In the source study's methods: Reference gene primers were amplified, and this amplification served to estimate nucleated cell counts. The table came from immunoSEQ multiplex PCR; TCRdb's copy has only in-frame clones and leaves some out. V and J calls and clone size follow that table, whereas D and trimming were derived from the DNA. Of approximately 240,000 clones detected, 87% appear once; the ten largest clones hold more than 5%. The CDR3 has 15 residues. Losses at the gene ends were 3 bases for V and 6 bases for J; bases not matched to a gene: 4. CDR1 and CDR2 from the germline V gene are SEHNR and FQNEAQ (reference sequence).

This clonotype was sampled from a woman under 40 with acute COVID-19. The chain uses TRBV7-9 and TRBJ2-5, with 13 bases lining up with TRBD2. Sequencing was done on a sample of PBMCs or T cells enriched from blood (not recorded which). The chain's CDR3 is CASSLGLAGLKTQYF. The CDR3, as DNA: TGTGCCAGCAGCTTGGGACTAGCGGGATTGAAGACCCAGTACTTC.